Each of the 7 T cell receptor beta chains below was sequenced from the same sample in a study of T-cell reconstitution after alpha-beta-depleted transplantation in children. As it was prepared, the TCRbeta library received unique molecular identifiers. TCRdb processed the PCR reads anew with MiXCR; each CDR3 protein has one entry. Among 500,000 to 650,000 distinct CDR3 sequences listed, roughly 13% were seen once. The sample in question was PBMCs, mostly from graft donor cells, obtained 360 days after TCRalphabeta/CD19-depleted stem cell transplant. These receptors were taken from a male patient between 5 and 17 years old who had a stem cell transplant for acute myeloid leukemia, so the T cells may come from the graft donor.

This clonotype was counted only a few times. CDR3 DNA: TGTGCCAGCAGTTATGGGACAGGGGGTCCCTACGAGCAGTACTTC. The encoded protein is CASSYGTGGPYEQYF. This chain connects TRBV12-3 or TRBV12-4 to TRBJ2-7; 11 positions match TRBD1. V lost 4 bases, J lost 2 bases, and 4 bases stayed unmatched. This CDR3 has 15 residues.

This sequence joins TRBV28 and TRBJ2-4; 12 positions match TRBD2. Germline trimming cut 7 bases from V and 4 bases from J; bases unmatched to any gene: 8. There are 16 residues in the CDR3. Per germline, CDR1 MDHEN and CDR2 SYDVKM. The CDR3 is CASNPLGTSGKNIQYF. The CDR3 DNA reads as TGTGCCAGCAACCCGCTTGGGACTAGCGGGAAAAACATTCAGTACTTC. Full variable domain (missing parts from reference TRBV28 and TRBJ2-4): DVKVTQSSRYLVKRTGEKVFLECVQDMDHENMFWYRQDPGLGLRLIYFSYDVKMKEKGDIPEGYSVSREKKERFSLILESASTNQTSMYLCASNPLGTSGKNIQYFGAGTRLSVL.

This clonotype has only a few counts. The rearrangement joins TRBV6-2 or TRBV6-3 to TRBJ2-1, with D perhaps TRBD2 (6 bases). The V end was cut by 7 bases, the J end by 6 bases, with 13 bases between. The CDR3 consists of 13 residues. Per germline, CDR1 MNHEY and CDR2 SVGEGT. Written as DNA, the CDR3 is TGTGCCAGCAATGGGGCGGGAACCAATGAGCAGTTCTTC. Encoded protein: CASNGAGTNEQFF.

The rearrangement joins TRBV7-3 to TRBJ2-3; D unclear. The CDR3 extends over 14 amino acids. The V gene's germline CDR1 is SGHTA and CDR2 FQGTGA. The V end was cut by 6 bases, the J end by 2 bases, with 12 bases between. Here the CDR3 reads CASSTAPSTDTQYF. CDR3 coding DNA: TGTGCCAGCAGTACCGCCCCTTCCACAGATACGCAGTATTTT.

Only a few counts were recorded for this clonotype. The chain links TRBV6-2 or TRBV6-3 to TRBJ2-1, with 8 nucleotides matching TRBD2. The CDR3 sequence is 17 residues long. With V trimmed by 2 bases and J by 1 base, 7 bases remained unmatched. Germline assignment: CDR1 MNHEY and CDR2 SVGEGT. The CDR3 sequence: CASSYALLAESYNEQFF. The CDR3 DNA follows: TGTGCCAGCAGTTACGCACTACTAGCGGAGTCCTACAATGAGCAGTTCTTC.

This clonotype was observed many times. The rearrangement joins TRBV28 to TRBJ2-3; TRBD1 matches at 11 bases. V shed 4 bases and J 3 bases; nucleotides not matched to a gene: 6. CDR1 and CDR2 from the germline V gene are MDHEN and SYDVKM. The CDR3 loop spans 16 amino acids. The CDR3 sequence is CASSSGTGGRTDTQYF. For the CDR3, the DNA is TGTGCCAGCAGTTCAGGGACAGGGGGGAGAACAGATACGCAGTATTTT.

The gene calls are TRBV6-2 or TRBV6-3 and TRBJ2-3; 8 bases align to TRBD2. This CDR3 is 18 amino acids long. Germline assignment: CDR1 MNHEY and CDR2 SVGEGT. V shed 2 bases, J shed 2 bases, and the junction held 12 bases outside the gene matches. CDR3 residues: CASSYGPQGGRSTDTQYF. The CDR3 DNA follows: TGTGCCAGCAGTTACGGGCCCCAAGGCGGGAGGTCCACAGATACGCAGTATTTT.